This T cell receptor beta chain appears in the sequencing data of a study of blood T cell repertoires in COVID-19. The data were produced by immunoSEQ multiplex PCR, yet TCRdb's version contains in-frame clones alone and is incomplete. The data contain about 300,000 clones, roughly nine tenths of them singletons. The CDR3 is made up of 14 amino acids. Between the trimmed V and J ends, which lost 4 bases and 0 bases, there was a span of 9 bases. Germline V CDR1 and CDR2: SEHNR, FQNEAQ (reference sequence). This clone was seen many times. The clonotype comes from a woman aged 25 to 45 who had recovered from COVID-19. Sequenced input: PBMCs or T cells enriched from blood (not recorded which). The chain recombines TRBV7-9 with TRBJ1-2; no clear D. The CDR3 DNA follows: TGTGCCAGCAGCTCACTAGACCCTAACTATGGCTACACCTTC. It translates to CASSSLDPNYGYTF.